What follows describes a single T cell receptor beta chain. This clone was counted once. This receptor's antigen is unknown. No base-level quality is on record; no much larger clone is a single base apart. The High Capacity cDNA Reverse Transcription Kit was used to reverse transcribe all of the isolated RNA, meaning that expressed TCRB transcripts were what got sequenced. Deep immunoSEQ sequencing was performed on naive, central memory and regulatory T cell samples, with an average of roughly 3.5 million total reads per sample. Sorted cells were lysed in RLT buffer, and RNA was extracted using DNase-treated RNeasy Micro or Mini kits according to cell number. Each cell subset was processed separately to prevent cross-contamination, with patient and healthy donor samples processed together. Using the immunoSEQ multiplex PCR, TCRB sequences were amplified from cDNA into 87-bp fragments spanning the CDR3 region. Sequencing of the amplicons was performed on the Illumina HiSeq platform. As for how the authors treated the data: PCR bias was computationally corrected using synthetic template baselines, reads within Hamming distance 2 were collapsed, and singletons that could not be merged were discarded. Reads were aligned against IMGT so that V, D and J genes, CDR3 length and insertions or deletions at six rearrangement sites could be assigned. Within each subset, clonotype counts were normalized to the number of sorted cells before true diversity and Gini coefficients were calculated with the tcR R package. Repertoire sharing was quantified using the overlap coefficient calculated on TCRB nucleotide sequences. Out-of-frame TCRB sequences from naive cells were analyzed to stand in for the pre-selection repertoire. In TCRdb, the immuneACCESS table is reduced to in-frame sequences with V and J assigned. These tables do not hold every clone; where another copy was compared, an unresolved V gene accounts for under half, and the others remain unexplained. The DNA gave D and trimming, while V, J and clone size come from that table. The sample data list about 350,000 clones, and roughly a fifth of these were observed just once. The ten largest clones add up to approximately 0.046% of the sample.

A single peripheral blood draw of 95 to 150 mL on average was collected from each donor into heparinised tubes. A BD FACSAria II was used to sort naive, central memory, regulatory and stem cell-like memory CD4+ T cells with a panel that included CD45RO, CCR7, CD25, CD127, CD95 and CD27. All sorted populations exceeded 95% purity. PBMCs were isolated right away by Lymphoprep density gradient centrifugation and were stained directly, without culture. So that batch effects would be minimized, each experiment stained and sorted samples in pairs, pairing one healthy donor with one patient. This specimen belongs to a study of beta chain features in type 1 diabetes listed by TCRdb under 2018. A note on the overall study: No differences in mean age, gender distribution, total cell number or subset yield were found between patients and healthy donors. A total of 100 million to 140 million sorted cells were examined across all samples, and the number of cells per subset was strongly correlated with RNA yield. In the study, TCRB repertoires of sorted circulating CD4+ T cell subsets from recently diagnosed type 1 diabetes patients were compared with those of matched healthy donors. Whereas all 30 or so donors provided naive and central memory subsets, regulatory and stem cell-like memory subsets were isolated from just 8 patients and roughly 8 healthy donors. Study-wide findings and limitations: At VDJ recombination sites, type 1 diabetes patients had fewer insertions and more deleted nucleotides, which implies abnormalities in thymic rearrangement. Only small numbers of individuals were included in the HLA sub-analyses, which left unresolved whether HLA type had any influence on TCRB rearrangement. Shorter templates might be favored by PCR, yet because patient and control samples were amplified and corrected together, any such skew would affect both groups equally. Naive, central memory and regulatory TCRB repertoires appeared to be more similar among patients than among healthy donors. Because cDNA was sequenced instead of genomic DNA, highly expressing activated cells could be over-represented, though the groups showed no difference in activation or CD3 levels. Type 1 diabetes patients showed a moderate but significant shortening of TCRB CDR3 length in all four CD4+ subsets.

Trimming leaves V shorter by 6 bases and J shorter by 4 bases, with the junction holding 8 bases beyond the gene matches. The CDR3 covers 15 residues, taking in both the cysteine and the phenylalanine. Only the CDR3 portion is preserved as DNA: 45 bases, with reading frame beginning at the first base. CDR1 and CDR2, per the germline V gene (reference sequence), are SEHNR and FQNEAQ. The chain uses TRBV7-9 and TRBJ1-1, with 10 bases aligning to TRBD1. This clonotype originated in a woman under 30 in good health. The sequencing sample was made of naive CD4+ T cells from blood. The cell subset or site label here, explained by the study, means: true naive CD4+ T cells. This receptor carries the CDR3 CASRTGQGRITEAFF. The DNA sequence is given as TGTGCCAGCAGAACGGGACAGGGGCGGATCACTGAAGCTTTCTTT.